The 31 T cell receptor beta chains presented below share a single source sample, sequenced in a study of T cell repertoires in cytomegalovirus infection. TCRdb itself ran the reads through MiXCR, one entry per CDR3 protein. The sample carries some 680,000 distinct CDR3 sequences, roughly 35% recorded once. Sample: PBMCs. These receptors came from a human donor in good health (CMV status not recorded). Some clones in this sample may be carry-over from other donors' samples.

The chain employs TRBV11-2 and TRBJ1-5; 7 bases map to TRBD1. V shed 1 base, J shed 4 bases, and the junction held 4 bases outside the gene matches. The length of the CDR3 is 15 residues. Germline CDR1 is SGHAT and CDR2 is FQNNGV. CDR3 amino acids: CASSLGDSVNQPQHF. CDR3 nucleotides: TGTGCCAGCAGCTTAGGGGACAGCGTGAATCAGCCCCAGCATTTT.

The chain couples TRBV28 to TRBJ2-3; possible D gene TRBD2, 5 bases. The V end lost 7 bases, the J end lost 2 bases, and 16 bases lay between the germline ends. The CDR3 covers 15 residues. Germline V gene data show CDR1 as MDHEN and CDR2 as SYDVKM. The CDR3 protein is CASIPLSRDTDTQYF. CDR3 nucleotide sequence: TGTGCCAGCATCCCCCTCTCCCGGGACACAGATACGCAGTATTTT.

This clonotype was recorded many times. This chain connects TRBV12-3 or TRBV12-4 to TRBJ2-7, with TRBD1 matching 7 bases. With V trimmed by 5 bases and J by 4 bases, 11 bases remained unmatched. This CDR3 is 15 amino acids long. The CDR3 loop is CASSPRQGDLYEQYF. For the CDR3, the DNA is TGTGCCAGCAGTCCCAGGCAGGGGGACCTATACGAGCAGTACTTC.

A few counts support this clonotype. This chain links TRBV7-2 with TRBJ1-6; TRBD1 matches at 7 bases. CDR3 length equals 15 residues. Germline assignment: CDR1 SGHTA and CDR2 FQGNSA. The V and J ends lost 3 bases and 9 bases, in that order; junction bases with no gene match: 8. CDR3 bases: TGTGCCAGCAGCTTCCGGACAGGTCGTAGTTCACCCCTCCACTTT. Translated: CASSFRTGRSSPLHF.

Many counts were recorded for this clonotype. The chain employs TRBV7-2 and TRBJ2-7; D may be TRBD1 (6 bases). The CDR3 totals 15 residues. Deletions cut 1 base from V and 2 bases from J, with 12 bases between. In germline, CDR1 is SGHTA, CDR2 FQGNSA. CDR3 residues: CASSLVPGAPYEQYF. The DNA for the CDR3 is TGTGCCAGCAGCTTAGTTCCAGGGGCCCCCTACGAGCAGTACTTC.

In its sample, this clonotype was seen a few times. The gene calls are TRBV7-9 and TRBJ2-1, with TRBD1 identical over 8 bases. The junction had 12 bases not matched to a gene; V was cut back by 6 bases and J by 8 bases. This CDR3 region has 15 residues. Germline V lookup: CDR1 SEHNR, CDR2 FQNEAQ (reference sequence). CDR3 bases: TGTGCCAGCAGATTCTGGACAGGGACGGGGTATGAGCAGTTCTTC. Its translation is CASRFWTGTGYEQFF.

The chain recombines TRBV12-3 or TRBV12-4 with TRBJ1-1; no reliable D call. Trimming took 7 bases from V and 7 from J, leaving 19 bases between them. The CDR3 has 14 residues. The CDR3 is CASTPREQLNEAFF. The CDR3 coding sequence is TGTGCCAGCACCCCGAGGGAACAGCTAAATGAAGCTTTCTTT.

The sample holds a few counts of this clonotype. The chain is built from TRBV7-2 and TRBJ2-7; 7 bases are a match to TRBD2. This CDR3 is 14 amino acids long. V gave up 4 bases and J gave up 7 bases; unmatched junction bases: 10. Germline V lookup: CDR1 SGHTA, CDR2 FQGNSA. This chain's CDR3 is CASSSVGLPLEQYF. The CDR3 bases are TGTGCCAGCAGCTCCGTGGGACTACCTTTAGAGCAGTACTTC.

There are a few counts of this clonotype. The CDR3 loop is CASSPVRAGFTDTQYF. The DNA of the CDR3 is TGTGCCAGCAGCCCGGTTCGAGCGGGATTCACAGATACGCAGTATTTT. The V call is TRBV5-4, the J call TRBJ2-3; 7 bases are a match to TRBD2. J gave up 2 bases and V 4 bases, and 10 bases lay outside the gene matches. The CDR3 spans 16 residues. CDR1 is SGHNT and CDR2 is YYREEE in the germline V gene (reference sequence).

Only a few counts were recorded for this clonotype. V and J are TRBV28 and TRBJ1-3, with a possible D match to TRBD1 (5 bases). Germline V CDR1 and CDR2: MDHEN, SYDVKM. Trimming pared 5 bases from V and 3 bases from J, leaving 14 bases between. This CDR3 region has 15 residues. The CDR3 here is CASSHGGTYGNTIYF. CDR3 nucleotide sequence: TGTGCCAGCAGTCATGGGGGGACGTATGGAAACACCATATATTTT. The variable domain in full, with the rest retrieved from reference TRBV28 and TRBJ1-3, is DVKVTQSSRYLVKRTGEKVFLECVQDMDHENMFWYRQDPGLGLRLIYFSYDVKMKEKGDIPEGYSVSREKKERFSLILESASTNQTSMYLCASSHGGTYGNTIYFGEGSWLTVV.

In its sample, this clonotype was seen a few times. This sequence joins TRBV28 and TRBJ2-3; 10 nucleotides agree with TRBD2. V trimming: 4 bases; J trimming: 6 bases; junction bases outside the gene matches: 10. The CDR3 has 16 amino acids. Germline CDR1 and CDR2: MDHEN and SYDVKM. As DNA, the CDR3 is TGTGCCAGCAGTTCAATGGTAGCGGGAGGTTCCGATACGCAGTATTTT. Its protein product is CASSSMVAGGSDTQYF. The variable domain in full, completed from reference TRBV28 and TRBJ2-3, reads DVKVTQSSRYLVKRTGEKVFLECVQDMDHENMFWYRQDPGLGLRLIYFSYDVKMKEKGDIPEGYSVSREKKERFSLILESASTNQTSMYLCASSSMVAGGSDTQYFGPGTRLTVL.

The chain has TRBV15 and TRBJ2-3, with D hard to call. V lost 8 bases and J 6 bases, leaving 12 bases between the germline ends. The CDR3 contains 12 residues. CDR1 and CDR2 from the germline V gene are LNHNV and YYDKDF (reference sequence). The CDR3 spells CATSPTMDTQYF. DNA of the CDR3: TGTGCCACCTCCCCTACCATGGATACGCAGTATTTT.

This clonotype was seen a single time. This may arise from a read error, as a much more abundant clone is one base away. The CDR3 carries no conserved terminal phenylalanine or tryptophan, so it likely arises from a read error. The rearrangement links TRBV7-6 to TRBJ2-5; the D is unclear. The CDR3 contains 11 residues. Germline V gives CDR1 SGHVS, CDR2 FNYEAQ. In DNA, the CDR3 is TGTGCTAGCAGCGCAAAAGAGACCCAGTACTTA. Amino acid sequence: CASSAKETQYL.

The chain links TRBV27 to TRBJ2-7; D is possibly TRBD2 (7 bases). The CDR3 totals 17 residues. Looked up from germline, CDR1 is MNHEY and CDR2 is SMNVEV (reference sequence). The V end was cut by 5 bases, the J end by 2 bases, with 22 bases between. CDR3 DNA: TGTGCCAGCAGTGTGCGGGGGCGGCCCAGGGTGGCCTACGAGCAGTACTTC. The encoded protein is CASSVRGRPRVAYEQYF.

This clonotype was observed a few times. V is TRBV7-9 and J is TRBJ2-6; D may be TRBD2 (6 bases). Germline values: CDR1 SEHNR, CDR2 FQNEAQ (reference sequence). V lost 1 base to trimming and J lost 1 base, with 14 bases between them. The CDR3 has 18 amino acids. The DNA for the CDR3 is TGTGCCAGCAGCTTAGACCGCGGAGGGTGGTCTGGGGCCAACGTCCTGACTTTC. Translating it yields CASSLDRGGWSGANVLTF.

This clonotype was detected many times. The chain links TRBV7-8 to TRBJ1-2; 8 bases are shared with TRBD1. CDR3 length: 15 residues. Trimming took 5 bases from V and 4 from J; bases not matched to a gene: 9. Germline CDR1 reads SGHVS; CDR2 reads FQNEAQ. The CDR3 coding sequence is TGTGCCAGCAGCATAGAGGACAGGGCGATCTATGGCTACACCTTC. Its protein product is CASSIEDRAIYGYTF. Together with reference TRBV7-8 and TRBJ1-2, the CDR3 gives the full variable domain: GAGVSQSPRYKVAKRGQDVALRCDPISGHVSLFWYQQALGQGPEFLTYFQNEAQLDKSGLPSDRFFAERPEGSVSTLKIQRTQQEDSAVYLCASSIEDRAIYGYTFGSGTRLTVV.

Ten or more counts support this clonotype. The rearrangement joins TRBV7-2 to TRBJ2-5; 8 nucleotides agree with TRBD2. Germline values: CDR1 SGHTA, CDR2 FQGNSA. V shed 6 bases and J 2 bases; nucleotides not matched to a gene: 5. This CDR3 region has 14 residues. The CDR3 region is CASSPSGLQETQYF. In DNA, the CDR3 is TGTGCCAGCAGTCCTAGCGGGTTACAAGAGACCCAGTACTTC.

The V gene is TRBV12-3 or TRBV12-4, the J gene TRBJ1-2; D ambiguous. The germline V and J ends were trimmed by 3 bases and 7 bases, with 6 bases remaining between them. This CDR3 has 11 amino acids. This CDR3 is CASSLSCGYTF. CDR3 nucleotide sequence: TGTGCCAGCAGTTTGTCCTGTGGCTACACCTTC.

V and J are TRBV29-1 and TRBJ1-2; D is possibly TRBD1 (5 bases). Trimming took 5 bases from V and 4 from J, leaving 17 bases between them. The CDR3 has 14 amino acids. Germline CDR1 SQVTM, CDR2 ANQGSEA. The CDR3 region is CSVSDQGLGYGYTF. CDR3 sequence (DNA): TGCAGCGTTTCCGATCAGGGTCTAGGCTATGGCTACACCTTC.

This chain uses TRBV6-5 with TRBJ1-5; possible D gene TRBD1, 5 bases. Germline V gene sequence: CDR1 MNHEY, CDR2 SVGAGI. The CDR3 length is 15 residues. Trimming pared 0 bases from V and 5 bases from J, leaving 11 bases between. CDR3 residues: CASSYSGASDQPQHF. For the CDR3, the DNA is TGTGCCAGCAGTTACTCCGGGGCGTCGGATCAGCCCCAGCATTTT.

CDR3 loop: CSVLPHRTTNTGELFF. In DNA form, the CDR3 reads TGCAGCGTTTTACCGCACCGAACTACGAACACCGGGGAGCTGTTTTTT. V is TRBV29-1 and J is TRBJ2-2; D unclear. There are 16 residues in the CDR3. Trimming stripped 5 bases from V and 0 bases from J, with 16 bases between. The V gene's germline CDR1 is SQVTM and CDR2 ANQGSEA.

This chain uses TRBV2 with TRBJ1-1; D gene unclear. V was clipped by 5 bases and J by 8 bases, with 9 bases between them. Germline V gene lookup returns CDR1 SNHLY and CDR2 FYNNEI. The CDR3 covers 11 residues. Written as DNA, the CDR3 is TGTGCCAGCAGTTTACCTTGGGAAGCTTTCTTT. Translating gives CASSLPWEAFF.

To note about this clonotype: A read error may be the cause here, since a much bigger clone is one base away. Given the absence of the conserved phenylalanine or tryptophan at the CDR3 end, a read error is likely. The chain joins TRBV2 to TRBJ2-5, with no clear D. The V gene's germline CDR1 is SNHLY and CDR2 FYNNEI. V gave up 8 bases and J gave up 3 bases, with 19 bases separating them. This CDR3 comprises 15 residues. Written as DNA, the CDR3 is TGTGCCAGCTTCGAGTGGGTTCCTATCAAAGAGACCCAGTACTTA. Its protein product is CASFEWVPIKETQYL.

In its sample, this clonotype was seen a few times. The J gene is TRBJ2-1, the V gene TRBV7-2, with 7 bases that match TRBD2. Trimming cost V 0 bases and J 0 bases; bases outside gene matches: 2. The germline CDR1 and CDR2 sequences are SGHTA and FQGNSA. This CDR3 is built from 16 residues. This CDR3 reads CASSLAPGGSYNEQFF. The CDR3 nucleotides read TGTGCCAGCAGCTTAGCGCCGGGAGGCTCCTACAATGAGCAGTTCTTC.

This clonotype was found a few times. This chain links TRBV7-2 with TRBJ2-1; TRBD2 matches 7 bases. The CDR3 is made up of 13 amino acids. Trimming removed 11 bases from V and 6 bases from J; junction bases left unmatched: 10. Germline-derived CDR1 and CDR2 are SGHTA and FQGNSA. The CDR3, as DNA: TGTGCCGGATCCGGGACTATTACCAATGAGCAGTTCTTC. This sequence encodes CAGSGTITNEQFF.

The V call is TRBV12-3 or TRBV12-4, the J call TRBJ1-1; TRBD1 aligns across 7 bases. With 6 bases clipped from V and 5 bases from J, the junction kept 6 bases outside the gene matches. This CDR3 spans 13 amino acids. CDR3 sequence: CASRAGGGTEAFF. The CDR3 coding sequence is TGTGCCAGCAGGGCAGGGGGGGGGACTGAAGCTTTCTTT.

Points on this clonotype: A read error is possible here, since a much larger clone lies one base away. The chain links TRBV7-8 to TRBJ2-7, with 10 nucleotides matching TRBD2. Germline trimming cut 3 bases from V and 2 bases from J; bases unmatched to any gene: 10. CDR1 SGHVS and CDR2 FQNEAQ come from the germline V gene. CDR3 size: 17 residues. This chain's CDR3 is CASSLLLAGPATYEQYF. CDR3 sequence (DNA): TGTGCCAGCAGCTTGTTACTAGCGGGACCCGCGACCTACGAGCAGTACTTC.

The V and J genes are TRBV7-6 and TRBJ2-3, with 9 bases identical to TRBD1. Trimming at V came to 3 bases and at J to 5 bases, leaving 6 bases not matched to a gene. Germline assignment: CDR1 SGHVS and CDR2 FNYEAQ. The CDR3 covers 15 residues. CDR3 region: CASSFPGQGQDTQYF. DNA of the CDR3: TGTGCCAGCAGCTTCCCGGGACAGGGACAAGATACGCAGTATTTT.

The chain combines TRBV29-1 with TRBJ2-1, with a weak D call TRBD2 (5 bases). The ends were cut back, 7 bases at V and 1 base at J, with 26 bases in the middle. CDR1 is SQVTM, CDR2 ANQGSEA, per germline. The CDR3 extends over 18 amino acids. The CDR3 coding sequence is TGCAGCGCGCGACTAAACCCCCTGGGTGGCAGTTCCTACAATGAGCAGTTCTTC. Its translation is CSARLNPLGGSSYNEQFF.

The genes are TRBV18 and TRBJ2-4; tentatively, D is TRBD1 (5 bases). Trimming pared 2 bases from V and 8 bases from J, leaving 13 bases between. CDR1 is KGHSH and CDR2 is LQKENI in the germline V gene. This CDR3 is 14 amino acids long. The CDR3 bases are TGTGCCAGCTCACCAAAAAAGGGGTTTGACATTCAGTACTTC. Translated: CASSPKKGFDIQYF.

This clonotype occurred many times. The CDR3, as DNA: TGTGCCAGCAGTTTATTCGGGGAGATCACAGATACGCAGTATTTT. It codes for CASSLFGEITDTQYF. V gene TRBV12-3 or TRBV12-4 combines with J gene TRBJ2-3; maybe TRBD2 (5 bases). This CDR3 is 15 amino acids long. The ends were cut back, 2 bases at V and 2 bases at J, with 11 bases in the middle.